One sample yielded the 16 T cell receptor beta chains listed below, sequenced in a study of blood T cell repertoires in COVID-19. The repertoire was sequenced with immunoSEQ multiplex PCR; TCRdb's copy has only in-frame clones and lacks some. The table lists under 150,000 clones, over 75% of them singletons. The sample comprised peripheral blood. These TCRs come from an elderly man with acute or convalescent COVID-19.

CDR3 nucleotide sequence: TGTGCCAGCAGCTTCTTACAGAGCTATGGCTACACCTTC. It specifies CASSFLQSYGYTF. This chain links TRBV7-9 with TRBJ1-2; D call uncertain. The CDR3 spans 13 residues. V gave up 3 bases and J gave up 4 bases, with 9 bases separating them. Per the germline V gene, CDR1 is SEHNR and CDR2 is FQNEAQ (reference sequence).

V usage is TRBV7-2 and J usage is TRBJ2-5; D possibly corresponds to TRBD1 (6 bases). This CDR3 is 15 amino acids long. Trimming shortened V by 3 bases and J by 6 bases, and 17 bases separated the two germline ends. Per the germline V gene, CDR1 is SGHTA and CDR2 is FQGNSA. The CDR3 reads CASSFALLGAQTQYF. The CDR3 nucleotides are TGTGCCAGCAGCTTCGCCTTATTGGGGGCTCAGACCCAGTACTTC.

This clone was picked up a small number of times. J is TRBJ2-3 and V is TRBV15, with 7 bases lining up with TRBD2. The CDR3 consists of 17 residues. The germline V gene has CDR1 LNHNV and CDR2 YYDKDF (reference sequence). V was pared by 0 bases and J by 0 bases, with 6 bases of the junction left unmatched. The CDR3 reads CATSRDRRETSTDTQYF. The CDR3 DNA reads TGTGCCACCAGCAGAGATCGGCGGGAGACGAGCACAGATACGCAGTATTTT.

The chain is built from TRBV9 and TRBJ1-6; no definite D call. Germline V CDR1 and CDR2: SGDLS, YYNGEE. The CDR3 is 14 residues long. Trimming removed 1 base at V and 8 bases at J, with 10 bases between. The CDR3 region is CASSVKELDSPLHF. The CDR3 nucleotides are TGTGCCAGCAGCGTAAAAGAGCTAGATTCACCCCTCCACTTT.

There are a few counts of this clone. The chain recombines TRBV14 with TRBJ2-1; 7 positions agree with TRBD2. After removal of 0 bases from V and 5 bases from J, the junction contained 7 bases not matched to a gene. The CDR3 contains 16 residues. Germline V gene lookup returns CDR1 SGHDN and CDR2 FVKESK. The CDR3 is CASSQDRGGPHNEQFF. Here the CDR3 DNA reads TGTGCCAGCAGCCAAGATCGCGGGGGACCACACAATGAGCAGTTCTTC.

The CDR3 coding sequence is TGTGCCAGTAGCCCTTACCTTACAGGGAGAGATCAGCCCCAGCATTTT. It yields the protein CASSPYLTGRDQPQHF. The chain couples TRBV19 to TRBJ1-5; tentative D call: TRBD1 (6 bases). The CDR3 is made up of 16 amino acids. Germline CDR1 is LNHDA and CDR2 is SQIVND (reference sequence). The V gene lost 6 bases and the J gene lost 5 bases, with 20 bases spanning the gap. The variable domain in full, with the rest retrieved from reference TRBV19 and TRBJ1-5, is DGGITQSPKYLFRKEGQNVTLSCEQNLNHDAMYWYRQDPGQGLRLIYYSQIVNDFQKGDIAEGYSVSREKKESFPLTVTSAQKNPTAFYLCASSPYLTGRDQPQHFGDGTRLSIL.

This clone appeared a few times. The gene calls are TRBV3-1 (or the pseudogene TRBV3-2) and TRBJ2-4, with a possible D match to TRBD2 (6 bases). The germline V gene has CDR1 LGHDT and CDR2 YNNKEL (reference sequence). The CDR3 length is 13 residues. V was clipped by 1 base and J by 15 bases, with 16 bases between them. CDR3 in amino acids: CASSQGGLSPTYF. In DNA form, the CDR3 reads TGTGCCAGCAGCCAAGGGGGACTTTCCCCTACGTACTTC.

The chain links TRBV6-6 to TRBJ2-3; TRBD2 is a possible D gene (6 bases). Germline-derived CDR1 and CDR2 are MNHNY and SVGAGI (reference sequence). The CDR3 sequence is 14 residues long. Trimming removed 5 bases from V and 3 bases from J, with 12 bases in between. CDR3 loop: CASSQTRRTDTQYF. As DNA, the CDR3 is TGTGCCAGCAGTCAGACTAGAAGAACAGATACGCAGTATTTT.

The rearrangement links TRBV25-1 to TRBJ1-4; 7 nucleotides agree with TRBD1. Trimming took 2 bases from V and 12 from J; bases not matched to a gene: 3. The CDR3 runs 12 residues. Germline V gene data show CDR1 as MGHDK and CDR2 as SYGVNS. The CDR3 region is CASSERQGQLFF. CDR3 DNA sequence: TGTGCCAGCAGTGAAAGACAGGGCCAACTGTTTTTT.

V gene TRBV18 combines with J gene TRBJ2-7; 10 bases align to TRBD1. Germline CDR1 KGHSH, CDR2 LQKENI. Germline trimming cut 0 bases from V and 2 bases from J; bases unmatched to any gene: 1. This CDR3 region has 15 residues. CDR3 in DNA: TGTGCCAGCTCACCACCGGGACAGGGGACCTACGAGCAGTACTTC. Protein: CASSPPGQGTYEQYF.

The CDR3 loop is CAIRAGQTSGGYNEQFF. The CDR3, as DNA: TGTGCCATCAGGGCCGGTCAGACTAGCGGGGGATACAATGAGCAGTTCTTC. The chain has TRBV10-3 and TRBJ2-1; 12 bases fit TRBD2. The germline gives CDR1 ENHRY, CDR2 SYGVKD. After removal of 6 bases from V and 4 bases from J, the junction contained 10 bases not matched to a gene. The CDR3 contains 17 residues.

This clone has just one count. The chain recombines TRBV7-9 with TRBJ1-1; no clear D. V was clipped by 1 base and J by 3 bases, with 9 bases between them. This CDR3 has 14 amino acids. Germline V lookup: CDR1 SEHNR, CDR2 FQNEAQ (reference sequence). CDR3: CASSLGQAYTEAFF. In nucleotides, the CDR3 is TGTGCCAGCAGCTTAGGTCAGGCCTACACTGAAGCTTTCTTT.

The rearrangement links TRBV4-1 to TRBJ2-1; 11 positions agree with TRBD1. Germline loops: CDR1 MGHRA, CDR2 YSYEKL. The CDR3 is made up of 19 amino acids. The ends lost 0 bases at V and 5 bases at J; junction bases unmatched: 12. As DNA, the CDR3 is TGCGCCAGCAGCCAAGAGGAACTTTTGGGACAGGGGGGGAACAATGAGCAGTTCTTC. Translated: CASSQEELLGQGGNNEQFF.

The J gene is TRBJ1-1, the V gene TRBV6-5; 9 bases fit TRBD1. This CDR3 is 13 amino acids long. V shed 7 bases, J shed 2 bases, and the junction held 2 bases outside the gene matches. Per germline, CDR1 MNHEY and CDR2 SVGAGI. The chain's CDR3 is CASKQGANTEAFF. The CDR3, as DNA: TGTGCCAGCAAACAGGGGGCCAACACTGAAGCTTTCTTT.

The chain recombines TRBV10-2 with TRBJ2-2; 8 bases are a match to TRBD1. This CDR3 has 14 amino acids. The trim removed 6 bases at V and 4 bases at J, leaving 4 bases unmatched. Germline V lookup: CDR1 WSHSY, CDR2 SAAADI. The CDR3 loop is CASRTGQATGELFF. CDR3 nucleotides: TGCGCCAGCAGAACGGGACAGGCCACCGGGGAGCTGTTTTTT.

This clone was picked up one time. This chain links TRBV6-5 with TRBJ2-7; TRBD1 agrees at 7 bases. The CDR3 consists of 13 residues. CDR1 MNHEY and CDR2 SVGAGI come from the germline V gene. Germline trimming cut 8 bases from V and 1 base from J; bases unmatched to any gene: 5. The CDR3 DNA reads TGTGCCAGCGTACGACAGGGTTCCTACGAGCAGTACTTC. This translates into CASVRQGSYEQYF.